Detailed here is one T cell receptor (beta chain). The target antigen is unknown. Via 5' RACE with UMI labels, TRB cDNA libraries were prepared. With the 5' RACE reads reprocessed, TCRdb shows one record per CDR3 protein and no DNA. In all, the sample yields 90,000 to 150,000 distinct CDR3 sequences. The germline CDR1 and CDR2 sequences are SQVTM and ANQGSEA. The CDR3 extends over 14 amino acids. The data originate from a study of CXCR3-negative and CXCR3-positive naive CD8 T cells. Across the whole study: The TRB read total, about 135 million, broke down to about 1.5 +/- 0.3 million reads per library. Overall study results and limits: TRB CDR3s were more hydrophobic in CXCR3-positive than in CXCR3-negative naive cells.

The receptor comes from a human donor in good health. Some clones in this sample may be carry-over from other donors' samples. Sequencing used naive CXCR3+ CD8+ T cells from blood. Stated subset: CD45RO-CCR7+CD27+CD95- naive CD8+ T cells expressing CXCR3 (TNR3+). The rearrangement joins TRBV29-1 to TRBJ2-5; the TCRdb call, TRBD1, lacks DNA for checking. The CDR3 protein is CSVGLQGKQETQYF.